A selection of T cell receptor beta chains follows, all from one sample in a study of OX40 agonist ivuxolimab in advanced cancers. Produced via immunoSEQ multiplex PCR; TCRdb's table is partial and in-frame only. The profile covers some 77,000 clones, with less than 95% appearing a single time and about 1.8% taken by the ten largest. This sample comprised CD4+ or CD8+ T cells sorted from blood, obtained in a trial of the OX40 agonist ivuxolimab. The origin of the receptors is an adult with an advanced solid tumor such as melanoma, head and neck, liver or kidney cancer. CDR3s include the opening cysteine and the closing phenylalanine or tryptophan. The D gene is left open where the match is weak.

D gene: .
V gene: TRBV19
J gene: TRBJ2-7
CDR3 protein: CASSWAEEQYF
CDR3 DNA: TGTGCCAGTAGTTGGGCTGAGGAGCAGTACTTC

D gene: TRBD2
V gene: TRBV5-1
J gene: TRBJ2-7
CDR3 protein: CASSSGTSGSRYEQYF
CDR3 DNA: TGCGCCAGCAGCTCCGGGACTAGCGGGAGCCGCTACGAGCAGTACTTC

D gene: TRBD1
V gene: TRBV2
J gene: TRBJ1-5
CDR3 protein: CASSDQGQGNQPQHF
CDR3 DNA: TGTGCCAGCAGTGACCAGGGACAGGGTAATCAGCCCCAGCATTTT

D gene: .
V gene: TRBV5-1
J gene: TRBJ2-3
CDR3 protein: CASSLPSTDTQYF
CDR3 DNA: TGCGCCAGCAGCTTGCCTAGCACAGATACGCAGTATTTT

D gene: TRBD1
V gene: TRBV2
J gene: TRBJ1-2
CDR3 protein: CASSPGTGGFYGYTF
CDR3 DNA: TGTGCCAGCAGTCCCGGGACAGGGGGCTTCTATGGCTACACCTTC

D gene: TRBD1
V gene: TRBV5-1
J gene: TRBJ2-3
CDR3 protein: CASSYRDSLTDTQYF
CDR3 DNA: TGCGCCAGCAGCTACCGGGACAGCCTCACAGATACGCAGTATTTT

D gene: .
V gene: TRBV6-1
J gene: TRBJ2-7
CDR3 protein: CASSLGTSKAYEQYF
CDR3 DNA: TGTGCCAGCAGCTTAGGGACTTCTAAGGCCTACGAGCAGTACTTC

D gene: .
V gene: TRBV30
J gene: TRBJ1-2
CDR3 protein: CAWTTGSGGYTF
CDR3 DNA: TGTGCCTGGACTACAGGGTCGGGGGGCTACACCTTC

D gene: .
V gene: TRBV11-2
J gene: TRBJ1-1
CDR3 protein: CASSLTLDTEAFF
CDR3 DNA: TGTGCCAGCAGCTTAACATTAGACACTGAAGCTTTCTTT

D gene: TRBD1
V gene: TRBV5-5
J gene: TRBJ2-7
CDR3 protein: CASRPTGGFTYEQYF
CDR3 DNA: TGTGCCAGCAGGCCGACAGGGGGCTTCACCTACGAGCAGTACTTC